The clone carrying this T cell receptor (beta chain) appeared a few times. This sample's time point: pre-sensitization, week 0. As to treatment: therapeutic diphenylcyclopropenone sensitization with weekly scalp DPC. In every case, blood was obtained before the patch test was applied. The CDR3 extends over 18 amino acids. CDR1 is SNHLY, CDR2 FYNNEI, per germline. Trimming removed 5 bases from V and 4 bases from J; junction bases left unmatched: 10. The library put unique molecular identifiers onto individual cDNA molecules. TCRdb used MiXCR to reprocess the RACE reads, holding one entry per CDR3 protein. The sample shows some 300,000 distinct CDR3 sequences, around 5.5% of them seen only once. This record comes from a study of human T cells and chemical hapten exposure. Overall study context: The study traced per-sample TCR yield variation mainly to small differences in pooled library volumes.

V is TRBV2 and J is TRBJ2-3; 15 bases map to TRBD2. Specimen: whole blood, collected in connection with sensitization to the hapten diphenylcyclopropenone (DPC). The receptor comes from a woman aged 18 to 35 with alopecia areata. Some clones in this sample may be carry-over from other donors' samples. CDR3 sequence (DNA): TGTGCCAGCAGTACCCCCGGGACTAGCGGGGGGCCGCCAGATACGCAGTATTTT. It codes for CASSTPGTSGGPPDTQYF. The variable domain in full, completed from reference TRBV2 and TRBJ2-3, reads EPEVTQTPSHQVTQMGQEVILRCVPISNHLYFYWYRQILGQKVEFLVSFYNNEISEKSEIFDDQFSVERPDGSNFTLKIRSTKLEDSAMYFCASSTPGTSGGPPDTQYFGPGTRLTVL.